This TCR beta chain was obtained from a study of blood T cell repertoires in COVID-19. About the study: The United States, Italy and Spain were the sources of the acute and convalescent COVID-19 samples. Sources were T cells, B-cell-depleted T cells, or PBMCs; the material itself was cDNA or gDNA.

A Seattle source enrolled patients during active infection and followed them longitudinally. Per the authors' pipeline: Researchers report that nucleated cell counts were estimated from reference gene primer amplification. Repertoires were generated with immunoSEQ multiplex PCR, while TCRdb's copy carries only in-frame clones and drops some. D and trimming were read from the DNA, whereas the V and J calls and clone size are those reported in that table. This sample has 500,000 to 600,000 clones, with about 89% found just once. Germline V gene lookup returns CDR1 SGDLS and CDR2 YYNGEE. The CDR3 covers 13 residues. Between the trimmed V and J ends, which lost 4 bases and 4 bases, there was a span of 11 bases.

This TCR was sampled from a woman in her forties or fifties with COVID-19, enrolled during active disease. This sequence joins TRBV9 and TRBJ1-1, with D perhaps matching TRBD1 (5 bases). Input material: peripheral blood. The CDR3 region has the DNA TGTGCCAGCAGCTTAAAAACAGGCACTGAAGCTTTCTTT. It encodes CASSLKTGTEAFF.